Reported below is one T cell receptor (beta chain). No antigen is known for it. These data come from a study of metastatic and nonmetastatic thyroid tumors. Study in general: Malignant and benign thyroid patients had repertoires compared in peripheral blood and tumor or nodule tissue.

Germline CDR1 SGHRS, CDR2 YFSETQ. This CDR3 is built from 14 residues. Trimming removed 5 bases at V and 5 bases at J, with 17 bases between. The entire patient cohort was treatment-naive prior to thyroid surgery. As originally analysed: CDR3 was compared across clinicopathological groups, and the resulting differences were used to build a distant-metastasis classifier for papillary thyroid cancer. With MiXCR, TCRdb reprocessed the PCR reads. The V and J calls shown here were made by TCRdb, not taken from the authors' results. The data hold about 82,000 clones, with roughly an eighth observed a single time. Points from the study as a whole: The study reportedly found significantly higher TCR beta diversity in malignant thyroid tumors than benign nodules, in blood and tumor.

The receptor was isolated from a female donor with papillary thyroid cancer or a benign thyroid nodule (not recorded which). Some clones in this sample may be carry-over from other donors' samples. Sequencing used tumor tissue. The chain links TRBV5-1 to TRBJ2-7; TRBD1 or TRBD2 may be the D gene (5 bases each). The CDR3 DNA reads as TGCGCCAGCAGGCTTGAAGGGGACGCGAACGAGCAGTACTTC. This encodes CASRLEGDANEQYF. Full variable domain (remainder filled in from reference TRBV5-1 and TRBJ2-7): KAGVTQTPRYLIKTRGQQVTLSCSPISGHRSVSWYQQTPGQGLQFLFEYFSETQRNKGNFPGRFSGRQFSNSRSEMNVSTLELGDSALYLCASRLEGDANEQYFGPGTRLTVT.